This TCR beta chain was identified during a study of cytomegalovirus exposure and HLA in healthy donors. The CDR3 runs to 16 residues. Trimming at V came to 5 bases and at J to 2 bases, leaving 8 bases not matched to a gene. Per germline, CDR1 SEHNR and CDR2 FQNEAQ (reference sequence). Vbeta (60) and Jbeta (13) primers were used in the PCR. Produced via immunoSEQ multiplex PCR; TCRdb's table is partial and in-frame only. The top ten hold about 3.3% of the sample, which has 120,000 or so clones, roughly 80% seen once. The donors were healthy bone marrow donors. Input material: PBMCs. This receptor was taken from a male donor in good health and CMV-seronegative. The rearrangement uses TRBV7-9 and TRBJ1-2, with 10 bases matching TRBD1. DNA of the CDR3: TGTGCCAGCAGCCTCCAAGGGACAGGGGAAAACTATGGCTACACCTTC. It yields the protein CASSLQGTGENYGYTF.